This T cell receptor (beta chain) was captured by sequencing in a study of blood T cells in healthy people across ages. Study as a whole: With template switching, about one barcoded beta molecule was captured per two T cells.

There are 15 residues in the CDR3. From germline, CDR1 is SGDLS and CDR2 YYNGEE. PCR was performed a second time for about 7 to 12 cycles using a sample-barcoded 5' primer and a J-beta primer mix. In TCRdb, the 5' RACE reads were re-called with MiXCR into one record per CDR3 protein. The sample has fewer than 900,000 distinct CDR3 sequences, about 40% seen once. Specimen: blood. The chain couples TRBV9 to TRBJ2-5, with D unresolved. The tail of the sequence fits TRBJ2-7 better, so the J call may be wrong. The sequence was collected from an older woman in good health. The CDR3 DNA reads TGTGCCAGCAGCGTAGGGAGTTCCCCCACCGGCGAGCAGTACTTC. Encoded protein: CASSVGSSPTGEQYF.